This T cell receptor beta chain was sequenced for a study of blood T cell repertoires in COVID-19. Study at large: Samples came from the United States, Italy and Spain, spanning acute and convalescent COVID-19. PBMCs, B-cell-depleted T cells, or T cells were the source of the cDNA or gDNA that made up the material.

V was trimmed by 3 bases and J by 11 bases, leaving 17 bases between them. CDR1 is MNHEY, CDR2 SMNVEV, per germline (reference sequence). The CDR3 loop spans 13 amino acids. Original handling: Amplification of reference gene primers was used by the study to estimate nucleated cell counts. The data were produced by immunoSEQ multiplex PCR, yet TCRdb's version contains in-frame clones alone and is incomplete. The V and J calls and clone size are taken from that table; D and trimming were inferred from the DNA. Of approximately 16,000 clones listed, about 91% are singletons. The sample was peripheral blood. This sequence originates from a human donor in a cohort sampled during active COVID-19. V and J are TRBV27 and TRBJ2-7; D is perhaps TRBD2 (5 bases). The CDR3 sequence: CASSLAGRADEYF. The CDR3, as DNA: TGTGCCAGCAGTTTGGCGGGCCGCGCGGACGAGTACTTC.